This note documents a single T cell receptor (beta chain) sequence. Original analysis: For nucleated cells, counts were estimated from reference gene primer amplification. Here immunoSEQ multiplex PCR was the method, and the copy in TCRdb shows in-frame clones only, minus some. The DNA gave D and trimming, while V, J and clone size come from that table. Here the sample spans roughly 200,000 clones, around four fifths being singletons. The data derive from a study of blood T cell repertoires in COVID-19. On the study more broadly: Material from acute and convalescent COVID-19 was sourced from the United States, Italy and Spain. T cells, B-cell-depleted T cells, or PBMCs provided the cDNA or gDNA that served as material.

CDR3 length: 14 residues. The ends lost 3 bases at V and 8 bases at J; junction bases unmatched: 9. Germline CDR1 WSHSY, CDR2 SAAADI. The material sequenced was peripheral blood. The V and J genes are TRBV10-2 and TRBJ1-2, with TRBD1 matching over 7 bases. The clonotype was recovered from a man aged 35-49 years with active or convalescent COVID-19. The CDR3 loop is CASSDPTGWRGYTF. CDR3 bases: TGCGCCAGCAGTGACCCGACAGGGTGGAGGGGCTACACCTTC.